This is a list of T cell receptor beta chains from one sample in a study of shared clonotypes between healthy human individuals. Data came from immunoSEQ multiplex PCR; TCRdb stores just in-frame clones and leaves some out. The data show some 980,000 clones, approximately 80% seen once. The sequencing sample was made of memory CD4+ T cells sorted from blood. All receptors come from a man in his late teens or twenties in good health. The CDR3 runs from the conserved cysteine through the conserved F or W. The D gene is left open where the match is weak. The size entry is marked missing in some rows and otherwise reads once, few, many or a size class.

cdr3_aa: CASSRSAGAEEKLFF
cdr3_nt: TGCGCCAGCAGCCGGTCGGCAGGGGCGGAGGAAAAACTGTTTTTT
clone_size: once
v_call: TRBV5-1
d_call: .
j_call: TRBJ1-4

cdr3_aa: CASSLVGQGAYEQYF
cdr3_nt: TGCGCCAGCAGCTTGGTAGGACAGGGGGCCTACGAGCAGTACTTC
clone_size: .
v_call: TRBV5-1
d_call: TRBD1
j_call: TRBJ2-7

cdr3_aa: CASSGEVRGQGLGTEAFF
cdr3_nt: TGTGCCAGCAGTGGAGAAGTTCGGGGACAGGGGTTGGGCACTGAAGCTTTCTTT
clone_size: .
v_call: TRBV6-1
d_call: TRBD1
j_call: TRBJ1-1

cdr3_aa: CASSVKAGGSEQYF
cdr3_nt: TGTGCCAGCAGCGTCAAGGCGGGAGGGAGTGAGCAGTACTTC
clone_size: .
v_call: TRBV9
d_call: TRBD2
j_call: TRBJ2-7

cdr3_aa: CASLGANYEQYF
cdr3_nt: TGTGCCAGCCTGGGCGCGAACTACGAGCAGTACTTC
clone_size: many
v_call: TRBV2
d_call: .
j_call: TRBJ2-7

cdr3_aa: CATAPGPKETQYF
cdr3_nt: TGTGCCACCGCCCCGGGACCTAAAGAGACCCAGTACTTC
clone_size: .
v_call: TRBV19
d_call: .
j_call: TRBJ2-5

cdr3_aa: CASTRSPGTGELFF
cdr3_nt: TGCGCCAGCACCCGCTCGCCAGGGACCGGGGAGCTGTTTTTT
clone_size: once
v_call: TRBV10-2
d_call: .
j_call: TRBJ2-2

cdr3_aa: CAWSVTNEQFF
cdr3_nt: TGTGCCTGGAGTGTTACCAATGAGCAGTTCTTC
clone_size: .
v_call: TRBV30
d_call: .
j_call: TRBJ2-1

cdr3_aa: CASSRRSTYEQYF
cdr3_nt: TGCGCCAGCAGCCGAAGGTCAACCTACGAGCAGTACTTC
clone_size: .
v_call: TRBV4-3
d_call: .
j_call: TRBJ2-7

cdr3_aa: CASSLGLATTGELFF
cdr3_nt: TGTGCCAGCAGCTTAGGACTAGCAACCACCGGGGAGCTGTTTTTT
clone_size: .
v_call: TRBV7-8
d_call: TRBD2
j_call: TRBJ2-2

cdr3_aa: CASSLGSGTDTQYF
cdr3_nt: TGTGCCAGCAGCTTGGGTAGCGGAACAGATACGCAGTATTTT
clone_size: few
v_call: TRBV5-4
d_call: .
j_call: TRBJ2-3

cdr3_aa: CASRTGQKETQYF
cdr3_nt: TGCGCCAGCAGGACCGGACAGAAAGAGACCCAGTACTTC
clone_size: once
v_call: TRBV5-1
d_call: .
j_call: TRBJ2-5

cdr3_aa: CASGLNPPSRAEAFF
cdr3_nt: TGTGCTAGTGGTTTGAACCCACCCTCAAGGGCTGAAGCTTTCTTT
clone_size: .
v_call: TRBV12-5
d_call: .
j_call: TRBJ1-1

cdr3_aa: CASSQDLSVRQPQHF
cdr3_nt: TGTGCCAGCAGCCAGGACCTGTCAGTGAGACAGCCCCAGCATTTT
clone_size: .
v_call: TRBV14
d_call: .
j_call: TRBJ1-5

cdr3_aa: CASRGQGASYEQYF
cdr3_nt: TGTGCCAGCAGGGGACAGGGGGCCTCCTACGAGCAGTACTTC
clone_size: few
v_call: TRBV5-6
d_call: TRBD1
j_call: TRBJ2-7

cdr3_aa: CASNFGDRETDTQYF
cdr3_nt: TGCGCCAGCAACTTCGGGGACAGGGAGACAGATACGCAGTATTTT
clone_size: .
v_call: TRBV5-1
d_call: TRBD1
j_call: TRBJ2-3

cdr3_aa: CASSPRTSGNTGELFF
cdr3_nt: TGTGCCAGCAGCCCGAGGACTAGCGGGAACACCGGGGAGCTGTTTTTT
clone_size: few
v_call: TRBV5-4
d_call: TRBD2
j_call: TRBJ2-2

cdr3_aa: CASSLGGTRGVEQYF
cdr3_nt: TGTGCCAGCAGTTTGGGGGGGACTCGAGGAGTCGAGCAGTACTTC
clone_size: few
v_call: TRBV5-6
d_call: TRBD2
j_call: TRBJ2-7

cdr3_aa: CASRDYANYGYTF
cdr3_nt: TGTGCCAGTAGGGACTACGCTAACTATGGCTACACCTTC
clone_size: .
v_call: TRBV19
d_call: .
j_call: TRBJ1-2

cdr3_aa: CASSPGWADTYEQYF
cdr3_nt: TGTGCCAGCTCACCGGGGTGGGCGGATACCTACGAGCAGTACTTC
clone_size: .
v_call: TRBV18
d_call: .
j_call: TRBJ2-7

cdr3_aa: CASSEYIGTDFSSQPQHF
cdr3_nt: TGTGCCAGCAGTGAATATATTGGGACGGACTTTTCTAGTCAGCCCCAGCATTTT
clone_size: few
v_call: TRBV6-1
d_call: .
j_call: TRBJ1-5

cdr3_aa: CASKSGGENEQFF
cdr3_nt: TGTGCCAGCAAATCTGGCGGCGAGAATGAGCAGTTCTTC
clone_size: .
v_call: TRBV2
d_call: .
j_call: TRBJ2-1

cdr3_aa: CATSRERTPYEQYF
cdr3_nt: TGTGCCACCAGCAGAGAGAGGACACCCTACGAGCAGTACTTC
clone_size: few
v_call: TRBV15
d_call: .
j_call: TRBJ2-7

cdr3_aa: CASVQGAAGNTIYF
cdr3_nt: TGTGCCAGTGTACAGGGGGCGGCTGGAAACACCATATATTTT
clone_size: .
v_call: TRBV28
d_call: TRBD1
j_call: TRBJ1-3

cdr3_aa: CASRDGLATYNEQFF
cdr3_nt: TGTGCCAGCAGAGACGGACTAGCGACCTACAATGAGCAGTTCTTC
clone_size: .
v_call: TRBV21-1
d_call: .
j_call: TRBJ2-1

cdr3_aa: CASSVRTSGRGSTDTQYF
cdr3_nt: TGTGCCAGCAGTGTAAGGACTAGCGGGAGGGGAAGCACAGATACGCAGTATTTT
clone_size: .
v_call: TRBV2
d_call: TRBD2
j_call: TRBJ2-3

cdr3_aa: CASSQNRGSNQPQHF
cdr3_nt: TGTGCCAGCAGCCAAAACAGGGGCAGCAATCAGCCCCAGCATTTT
clone_size: .
v_call: TRBV6-5
d_call: TRBD1
j_call: TRBJ1-5

cdr3_aa: CASSQEPSGGPNTGELFF
cdr3_nt: TGCGCCAGCAGCCAAGAACCTAGCGGGGGCCCGAACACCGGGGAGCTGTTTTTT
clone_size: .
v_call: TRBV4-1
d_call: TRBD2
j_call: TRBJ2-2

cdr3_aa: CASSEALAFGEQFF
cdr3_nt: TGTGCCAGCAGTGAAGCTCTAGCATTCGGTGAGCAGTTCTTC
clone_size: .
v_call: TRBV6-1
d_call: .
j_call: TRBJ2-1

cdr3_aa: CASSRESSSREAFF
cdr3_nt: TGCGCCAGCAGCCGAGAAAGTAGTAGCCGTGAAGCTTTCTTT
clone_size: few
v_call: TRBV4-1
d_call: .
j_call: TRBJ1-1

cdr3_aa: CASSVQQGHTEAFF
cdr3_nt: TGTGCCAGCAGTGTCCAACAGGGACACACTGAAGCTTTCTTT
clone_size: once
v_call: TRBV6-6
d_call: .
j_call: TRBJ1-1

cdr3_aa: CASSEFLSGELFF
cdr3_nt: TGTGCCAGCAGTGAATTCTTGAGCGGGGAGCTGTTTTTT
clone_size: few
v_call: TRBV25-1
d_call: .
j_call: TRBJ2-2

cdr3_aa: CASMYTLNTEAFF
cdr3_nt: TGCGCCAGCATGTATACCCTGAACACTGAAGCTTTCTTT
clone_size: once
v_call: TRBV10-1
d_call: .
j_call: TRBJ1-1